The 32 T cell receptor beta chains in this list originate from one sample, sequenced in a study of cytomegalovirus exposure and HLA in healthy donors. Researchers ran the PCR with 60 Vbeta and 13 Jbeta primers. Method: immunoSEQ multiplex PCR; TCRdb's copy keeps in-frame clones and lacks some. The sample yields hundreds of thousands of clones, approximately 90% seen once. Sequencing was done on a sample of PBMCs. The receptors were gathered from a woman aged 18-35 years in good health and CMV-seronegative.

This chain links TRBV15 with TRBJ1-2; no reliable D call. The V end was cut by 0 bases, the J end by 7 bases, with 6 bases between. Germline loops: CDR1 LNHNV, CDR2 YYDKDF (reference sequence). There are 12 residues in the CDR3. The CDR3 nucleotides are TGTGCCACCAGCAGAGAAGTCGGTGGCTACACCTTC. Amino acid sequence: CATSREVGGYTF.

V usage is TRBV7-9 and J usage is TRBJ2-1; 7 bases agree with TRBD2. CDR1 is SEHNR, CDR2 FQNEAQ, per germline (reference sequence). This CDR3 region has 15 residues. After removal of 0 bases from V and 9 bases from J, the junction contained 8 bases not matched to a gene. CDR3 loop: CASSLAGGRGFEQFF. CDR3 DNA sequence: TGTGCCAGCAGCTTAGCGGGTGGGAGGGGCTTTGAGCAGTTCTTC.

V usage is TRBV5-1 and J usage is TRBJ1-3, with D perhaps TRBD1 (6 bases). CDR1 is SGHRS and CDR2 is YFSETQ in the germline V gene. Trimming pared 3 bases from V and 2 bases from J, leaving 12 bases between. The CDR3 contains 15 residues. CDR3 protein: CASSSDRQPGNTIYF. In nucleotides, the CDR3 is TGCGCCAGCAGCTCGGACAGACAGCCTGGAAACACCATATATTTT.

This rearrangement joins TRBV5-1 to TRBJ1-6, with a tentative D call TRBD1 (6 bases). Germline V CDR1 and CDR2: SGHRS, YFSETQ. V was pared by 0 bases and J by 6 bases, with 10 bases between. The CDR3 length is 15 residues. CDR3 loop: CASSLAQGSNSPLHF. CDR3 sequence (DNA): TGCGCCAGCAGCTTGGCCCAGGGGAGTAATTCACCCCTCCACTTT.

The V and J genes are TRBV5-6 and TRBJ2-5; tentative D call: TRBD1 (5 bases). The CDR3 contains 14 residues. Germline CDR1 SGHDT, CDR2 YYEEEE. Between the trimmed V and J ends, which lost 0 bases and 2 bases, there was a span of 8 bases. The CDR3 spells CASSLGRTQETQYF. The CDR3 bases are TGTGCCAGCAGCTTGGGTCGGACACAAGAGACCCAGTACTTC.

The chain is built from TRBV5-1 and TRBJ1-1; TRBD1 might be the D (5 bases). The germline V and J ends were trimmed by 4 bases and 1 base, with 11 bases remaining between them. The germline CDR1 and CDR2 sequences are SGHRS and YFSETQ. This CDR3 is 14 amino acids long. Here the CDR3 DNA reads TGCGCCAGCAGCGCGGACACATCGAACACTGAAGCTTTCTTT. Amino acids: CASSADTSNTEAFF.

J is TRBJ2-3 and V is TRBV15, with TRBD1 identical over 8 bases. Germline trimming cut 3 bases from V and 1 base from J; bases unmatched to any gene: 0. The CDR3 runs 14 residues. Per germline, CDR1 LNHNV and CDR2 YYDKDF (reference sequence). CDR3 region: CATSRGQGTDTQYF. The CDR3 region has the DNA TGTGCCACCAGCAGGGGACAGGGCACAGATACGCAGTATTTT.

V and J are TRBV9 and TRBJ1-6, with 10 bases identical to TRBD1. The CDR3 consists of 15 residues. The germline V gene encodes CDR1 SGDLS and CDR2 YYNGEE. The ends lost 4 bases at V and 10 bases at J; junction bases unmatched: 8. CDR3 sequence reads: CASSTLGQGNSPLHF. In nucleotides, the CDR3 is TGTGCCAGCAGCACCCTGGGACAGGGGAACTCACCCCTCCACTTT.

The chain combines TRBV7-9 with TRBJ1-1; the D is unclear. V was trimmed by 3 bases and J by 10 bases, leaving 12 bases between them. CDR3 length: 12 residues. Germline V gene lookup returns CDR1 SEHNR and CDR2 FQNEAQ (reference sequence). The CDR3 DNA reads TGTGCCAGCAGCTTGCCAGGAAGGCGAGCTTTCTTT. This translates into CASSLPGRRAFF.

The chain employs TRBV28 and TRBJ2-5, with 9 bases that match TRBD1. CDR1 is MDHEN, CDR2 SYDVKM, per germline. The CDR3 is 16 amino acids. V gave up 5 bases and J gave up 3 bases; unmatched junction bases: 10. The CDR3 loop reads CASSPTGTGLEETQYF. CDR3 nucleotides: TGTGCCAGCAGTCCAACCGGGACAGGGTTGGAAGAGACCCAGTACTTC.

The rearrangement joins TRBV27 to TRBJ1-1; no definite D call. With 5 bases removed from V and 1 base from J, the gap between germline ends came to 11 bases. This CDR3 is built from 14 residues. The germline V gene encodes CDR1 MNHEY and CDR2 SMNVEV (reference sequence). CDR3 in amino acids: CASSPDFSNTEAFF. CDR3 nucleotide sequence: TGTGCCAGCAGTCCGGACTTTTCGAACACTGAAGCTTTCTTT.

The chain is built from TRBV5-1 and TRBJ2-7; TRBD1 matches 11 bases. Trimming removed 4 bases from V and 2 bases from J; junction bases left unmatched: 5. The CDR3 sequence is 15 residues long. Germline V gives CDR1 SGHRS, CDR2 YFSETQ. CDR3 region: CASSTRTGGAYEQYF. CDR3 nucleotides: TGCGCCAGCAGCACCCGGACAGGGGGCGCCTACGAGCAGTACTTC. Together with reference TRBV5-1 and TRBJ2-7, the CDR3 gives the full variable domain: KAGVTQTPRYLIKTRGQQVTLSCSPISGHRSVSWYQQTPGQGLQFLFEYFSETQRNKGNFPGRFSGRQFSNSRSEMNVSTLELGDSALYLCASSTRTGGAYEQYFGPGTRLTVT.

The chain is built from TRBV7-9 and TRBJ1-1, with 9 bases that match TRBD1. CDR3 size: 17 residues. J lost 0 bases, V lost 6 bases, and 11 bases had no gene match. CDR1 is SEHNR and CDR2 is FQNEAQ in the germline V gene (reference sequence). CDR3 region: CASRHAQGAWVNTEAFF. CDR3 DNA: TGTGCCAGCAGACATGCACAGGGGGCCTGGGTGAACACTGAAGCTTTCTTT.

The CDR3 bases are TGTGCCAGCAGGGCGGGGACAGCTCATGGCTACACCTTC. It yields the protein CASRAGTAHGYTF. The V call is TRBV2, the J call TRBJ1-2, with 7 bases matching TRBD1. J was trimmed by 6 bases and V by 6 bases; bases with no gene match: 7. Per the germline V gene, CDR1 is SNHLY and CDR2 is FYNNEI. The CDR3 extends over 13 amino acids. Together with reference TRBV2 and TRBJ1-2, the CDR3 gives the full variable domain: EPEVTQTPSHQVTQMGQEVILRCVPISNHLYFYWYRQILGQKVEFLVSFYNNEISEKSEIFDDQFSVERPDGSNFTLKIRSTKLEDSAMYFCASRAGTAHGYTFGSGTRLTVV.

V gene TRBV6-5 combines with J gene TRBJ2-1; possible D gene TRBD2, 6 bases. Trimming pared 5 bases from V and 8 bases from J, leaving 16 bases between. Germline-derived CDR1 and CDR2 are MNHEY and SVGAGI. The CDR3 is 14 residues long. CDR3 amino acids: CASSHVQGGHEQFF. The CDR3 nucleotides read TGTGCCAGCAGTCACGTCCAGGGAGGCCATGAGCAGTTCTTC.

This chain connects TRBV30 to TRBJ1-2; possibly TRBD1 for D (6 bases). Deletions cut 3 bases from V and 4 bases from J, with 12 bases between. The CDR3 extends over 13 amino acids. The germline V gene encodes CDR1 GTSNPN and CDR2 SVGIG (reference sequence). The CDR3 is CAWSRGDSYGYTF. The CDR3 DNA sequence: TGTGCCTGGAGCAGGGGCGACAGCTATGGCTACACCTTC.

This chain joins TRBV5-1 and TRBJ2-3; 9 nucleotides agree with TRBD2. The J segment lost 5 bases and the V segment lost 9 bases, leaving 10 bases of the junction unmatched. The CDR3 extends over 14 amino acids. CDR1 is SGHRS, CDR2 YFSETQ, per germline. CDR3 in DNA: TGCGCCACCCGGTTAGCGGGGGCTCAAGATACGCAGTATTTT. This encodes CATRLAGAQDTQYF.

The V call is TRBV7-8, the J call TRBJ1-5; maybe TRBD1 (5 bases). The CDR3 is 17 residues long. Trimming cost V 2 bases and J 0 bases, with 14 bases left between them. Germline lookup yields CDR1 SGHVS and CDR2 FQNEAQ. The CDR3 spells CASSLPPRQFSNQPQHF. CDR3 nucleotides: TGTGCCAGCAGCTTACCTCCTCGACAGTTTAGCAATCAGCCCCAGCATTTT.

The sample holds one count of this clone. The rearrangement joins TRBV6-5 to TRBJ2-5; a possible D gene is TRBD1 (6 bases). V lost 0 bases and J 6 bases, leaving 14 bases between the germline ends. This CDR3 has 15 residues. CDR1 is MNHEY and CDR2 is SVGAGI in the germline V gene. The CDR3 bases are TGTGCCAGCAGTTACTCGATGAACAGGGCCCAGACCCAGTACTTC. Encoded protein: CASSYSMNRAQTQYF.

J is TRBJ2-7 and V is TRBV4-1; the D gene is possibly TRBD1 (5 bases). This CDR3 is 13 amino acids long. The ends were cut back, 4 bases at V and 4 bases at J, with 11 bases in the middle. CDR1 and CDR2 (germline): MGHRA, YSYEKL. For the CDR3, the DNA is TGCGCCAGCAGCCTAAATCAGGGTTACGAGCAGTACTTC. Translation gives CASSLNQGYEQYF.

This clone was observed once. This chain joins TRBV5-1 and TRBJ2-1, with 12 bases identical to TRBD2. The germline gives CDR1 SGHRS, CDR2 YFSETQ. The J segment lost 4 bases and the V segment lost 6 bases, leaving 5 bases of the junction unmatched. The CDR3 is made up of 15 amino acids. The CDR3 spells CASTPLAGGYNEQFF. In DNA form, the CDR3 reads TGCGCCAGCACCCCTCTAGCGGGGGGGTACAATGAGCAGTTCTTC.

V is TRBV6-5 and J is TRBJ2-7, with 8 bases fitting TRBD1. The CDR3 covers 15 residues. Germline V gene lookup returns CDR1 MNHEY and CDR2 SVGAGI. Trimming cost V 5 bases and J 3 bases; bases outside gene matches: 9. CDR3 sequence: CASSRHKDRGYEQYF. The DNA of the CDR3 is TGTGCCAGCAGTCGACACAAAGACAGGGGCTACGAGCAGTACTTC.

V and J are TRBV19 and TRBJ1-5, with D hard to call. The ends were cut back, 2 bases at V and 0 bases at J, with 20 bases in the middle. From germline, CDR1 is LNHDA and CDR2 SQIVND (reference sequence). The CDR3 is 19 amino acids. CDR3 sequence: CASSIPVWVEGNSNQPQHF. CDR3 in DNA: TGTGCCAGTAGTATACCGGTTTGGGTCGAGGGAAATAGCAATCAGCCCCAGCATTTT.

The chain has TRBV18 and TRBJ2-3, with D possibly TRBD2 on 5 matching bases. CDR3 size: 17 residues. V lost 1 base and J 2 bases, leaving 16 bases between the germline ends. Per the germline V gene, CDR1 is KGHSH and CDR2 is LQKENI. The CDR3 here is CASSPQRVFGDTDTQYF. Here the CDR3 DNA reads TGTGCCAGCTCACCACAAAGGGTGTTCGGGGACACAGATACGCAGTATTTT.

V usage is TRBV4-2 and J usage is TRBJ2-7; TRBD2 aligns across 10 bases. The trim removed 1 base at V and 1 base at J, leaving 7 bases unmatched. This CDR3 has 17 residues. Per germline, CDR1 LGHNA and CDR2 YNFKEQ. The CDR3 reads CASSQATTSGTSYEQYF. In DNA form, the CDR3 reads TGTGCCAGCAGCCAAGCAACAACTAGCGGGACGTCCTACGAGCAGTACTTC.

In its sample, this clone was seen a few times. CDR3 sequence (DNA): TGTGCCAGCAGCCGTTCCCCGACTAGCGGGAAGAATGAGCAGTTCTTC. Translation gives CASSRSPTSGKNEQFF. The chain combines TRBV7-9 with TRBJ2-1; 11 positions agree with TRBD2. The J segment lost 7 bases and the V segment lost 5 bases, leaving 10 bases of the junction unmatched. Germline assignment: CDR1 SEHNR and CDR2 FQNEAQ (reference sequence). The CDR3 extends over 16 amino acids.

The sample holds one count of this clone. The rearrangement links TRBV11-3 to TRBJ1-1; D is perhaps TRBD1 (5 bases). CDR3 length: 17 residues. The V end lost 2 bases, the J end lost 1 base, and 17 bases lay between the germline ends. CDR1 and CDR2 (germline): SGHNT, YENEEA. CDR3 loop: CASSLQERVQGNTEAFF. The CDR3 DNA sequence: TGTGCCAGCAGCTTACAGGAAAGGGTGCAGGGGAACACTGAAGCTTTCTTT.

V gene TRBV27 combines with J gene TRBJ2-3; a possible D gene is TRBD1 (6 bases). Germline V gene sequence: CDR1 MNHEY, CDR2 SMNVEV (reference sequence). V lost 6 bases and J lost 4, with 23 bases in between. This CDR3 region has 17 residues. The CDR3 DNA reads TGTGCCAGCAGCACCTCCTGGGCCAGGGGCTCTCCAGATACGCAGTATTTT. Translating gives CASSTSWARGSPDTQYF.

Regarding this clone: A read error may account for a junction end that differs from germline. Additional DNA sequences in this sample encode the identical CDR3. The V gene is TRBV7-9, the J gene TRBJ1-1; maybe TRBD1 (5 bases). CDR1 SEHNR and CDR2 FQNEAQ come from the germline V gene (reference sequence). This CDR3 is built from 14 residues. The CDR3 DNA follows: TGTGCCAGCAGTCTGCAGGGTGCTGGGACTGAGGCTTTCTTT. Protein sequence: CASSLQGAGTEAFF.

In this sample, this clone turned up once. The chain has TRBV5-6 and TRBJ2-5; TRBD1 might be the D (5 bases). With 3 bases removed from V and 2 bases from J, the gap between germline ends came to 20 bases. Germline-derived CDR1 and CDR2 are SGHDT and YYEEEE. The CDR3 covers 17 residues. The CDR3 reads CASSWLLWQGTQETQYF. The CDR3 DNA reads as TGTGCCAGCAGCTGGCTCCTTTGGCAGGGAACTCAAGAGACCCAGTACTTC.

The chain carries TRBV7-9 and TRBJ1-1; D remains ambiguous. The germline V and J ends were trimmed by 1 base and 1 base, with 4 bases remaining between them. CDR1 and CDR2 from the germline V gene are SEHNR and FQNEAQ (reference sequence). CDR3 size: 13 residues. The CDR3 DNA sequence: TGTGCCAGCAGCTTAGACAGGAACACTGAAGCTTTCTTT. Protein: CASSLDRNTEAFF.

The chain combines TRBV29-1 with TRBJ2-3; 8 bases agree with TRBD1. This CDR3 has 14 amino acids. V shed 8 bases, J shed 2 bases, and the junction held 9 bases outside the gene matches. CDR1 is SQVTM, CDR2 ANQGSEA, per germline. CDR3 in amino acids: CSYSGGSPTDTQYF. The CDR3 coding sequence is TGCAGCTATTCAGGGGGCTCCCCCACAGATACGCAGTATTTT.